A selection of T cell receptor beta chains follows, all from one sample in a study of Ad26.COV2.S vaccination and SARS-CoV-2 variants. Assay: immunoSEQ multiplex PCR; the TCRdb copy retains only in-frame clones and omits some. The table has about 350,000 clones, about 85% seen once. This material consisted of peripheral blood, taken in a trial of Ad26.COV2.S vaccine versus placebo. The origin of the receptors is a person between 18 and 59 years old who received the Ad26.COV2.S COVID-19 vaccine or a placebo. Both conserved end residues are part of each CDR3. A D gene is named only where the DNA matches it firmly. Some rows have no size entry. The others give once, few or many, or a class for an expanded clone.

cdr3_nt | cdr3_aa | j_call | v_call | d_call | clone_size
TGCAGTGCTAGTTTCTCGGGACGGCTCAATCAGCCCCAGCATTTT | CSASFSGRLNQPQHF | TRBJ1-5 | TRBV20-1 | NA | NA
TGCGCCAGCAGCTTGGGTTCGGCGGCAGAAGAGACCCAGTACTTC | CASSLGSAAEETQYF | TRBJ2-5 | TRBV5-1 | NA | NA
TGCGCCAGCAGCTCCTTAGAGACCGAACAAAATGAGCAGTTCTTC | CASSSLETEQNEQFF | TRBJ2-1 | TRBV5-1 | NA | NA
TGTGCCAGCAGTGACTCTCAGGGCGCTGAAGCTTTCTTT | CASSDSQGAEAFF | TRBJ1-1 | TRBV6-4 | NA | NA
TGTGCCAGCAGTTTAGGCAGCACAGATACGCAGTATTTT | CASSLGSTDTQYF | TRBJ2-3 | TRBV28 | NA | NA
TGCGCCAGCAGCGATTCGCATAAACAGGGGGTCGGCTATGGCTACACCTTC | CASSDSHKQGVGYGYTF | TRBJ1-2 | TRBV5-1 | TRBD1 | many
TGCGCCAGCAGCCAAGATTGGACAGGGATCTCTGGGGCCAACGTCCTGACTTTC | CASSQDWTGISGANVLTF | TRBJ2-6 | TRBV4-3 | TRBD1 | NA
TGCGCCAGCAGCCTAGACAGGGTTGGCTACACCTTC | CASSLDRVGYTF | TRBJ1-2 | TRBV5-1 | TRBD1 | NA
TGTGCCAGCAGTTTGGCCGTAGCCGGGGAGCTGTTTTTT | CASSLAVAGELFF | TRBJ2-2 | TRBV12-3/TRBV12-4 | NA | NA
TGTGCCAGCAGCGTAGCTAGCCAAAACTACGAGCAGTACTTC | CASSVASQNYEQYF | TRBJ2-7 | TRBV9 | NA | NA
TGTGCCAGCAGCCAGGCCACTAGCGGGGGGGCTTACGAGCAGTACTTC | CASSQATSGGAYEQYF | TRBJ2-7 | TRBV4-2 | TRBD2 | NA
TGCAGCGTTCGAACCACTAGCGGGGGGGACACCGGGGAGCTGTTTTTT | CSVRTTSGGDTGELFF | TRBJ2-2 | TRBV29-1 | TRBD2 | NA
TGTGCCAGCAGCTTGGATCAAGTTATGTACGAGCAGTACTTC | CASSLDQVMYEQYF | TRBJ2-7 | TRBV5-4 | NA | NA
TGTGCCAGCAGGGCCGGGACAGGCTATTCCTACGAGCAGTACTTC | CASRAGTGYSYEQYF | TRBJ2-7 | TRBV5-4 | TRBD1 | NA
TGTGCCAGCAGCCCCTGGGAGTCGAACGAGCAGTACTTC | CASSPWESNEQYF | TRBJ2-7 | TRBV5-6 | NA | NA
TGTGCCAGCAGCTTCGCCAGGGAAGAGACCCAGTACTTC | CASSFAREETQYF | TRBJ2-5 | TRBV7-3 | NA | NA
TGTGCCAGCAGTTGGGGACAGGGTAATAATCAGCCCCAGCATTTT | CASSWGQGNNQPQHF | TRBJ1-5 | TRBV6-5 | TRBD1 | NA
TGTGCCAGCAGTACGAGGGGCGACACTGAAGCTTTCTTT | CASSTRGDTEAFF | TRBJ1-1 | TRBV7-8 | NA | few
TGTGCCTGGAGTCGGGGACTAGCGGGGATCACAGATACGCAGTATTTT | CAWSRGLAGITDTQYF | TRBJ2-3 | TRBV30 | TRBD2 | NA
TGTGCCAGCAGCTTGGAAGGGAGTGGCGGCTATGGCTACACCTTC | CASSLEGSGGYGYTF | TRBJ1-2 | TRBV5-4 | NA | NA
TGCAGTGCTAGTACTGGGACAGGACATCAGCCCCAGCATTTT | CSASTGTGHQPQHF | TRBJ1-5 | TRBV20-1 | TRBD1 | once
TGTGCCAGCAGCACAACCGGGACTAGCGGGAACGGGGGTACAGATACGCAGTATTTT | CASSTTGTSGNGGTDTQYF | TRBJ2-3 | TRBV11-2 | TRBD2 | NA
TGTGCCAGCACTTGGCAGGGGGTATCTGGGGCCAACGTCCTGACTTTC | CASTWQGVSGANVLTF | TRBJ2-6 | TRBV2 | TRBD1 | NA
TGTGCCATCAGTCCAAGGGAGGGGGAGACCCAGTACTTC | CAISPREGETQYF | TRBJ2-5 | TRBV10-3 | TRBD2 | NA
TGTGCCAGCAGTATCCCGGACAGGGGCTACGAGCAGTACTTC | CASSIPDRGYEQYF | TRBJ2-7 | TRBV28 | TRBD1 | NA
TGTGCCAGCAGTTTATCGTCCGGGGGAGAGCAGTACTTC | CASSLSSGGEQYF | TRBJ2-7 | TRBV27 | NA | NA
TGTGCCAGCAGTTACCACGACCCCGGACAGGATGGCTACACCTTC | CASSYHDPGQDGYTF | TRBJ1-2 | TRBV6-6 | TRBD1 | NA
TGTGCCGGGGGGCGACTGGCGAATGAGCAGTTCTTC | CAGGRLANEQFF | TRBJ2-1 | TRBV30 | NA | NA
TGTGCCAGTAGTGTAGGACAGGGGAATCAGCCCCAGCATTTT | CASSVGQGNQPQHF | TRBJ1-5 | TRBV19 | TRBD1 | NA
TGCGCCAGCAGCTTACAGGGTTCGTTTGGCTACACCTTC | CASSLQGSFGYTF | TRBJ1-2 | TRBV5-1 | NA | few
TGCAGTGCTATGACAGGGAACGAGCAGTACTTC | CSAMTGNEQYF | TRBJ2-7 | TRBV20-1 | TRBD1 | NA
TGTGCCAGCAGTTCCTGGGGGCAGGGCTATGGCTACACCTTC | CASSSWGQGYGYTF | TRBJ1-2 | TRBV28 | NA | NA
TGTGCCAGCAGTTCGTGGACTAGCGGGGGGGTGGGTGAGCAGTTCTTC | CASSSWTSGGVGEQFF | TRBJ2-1 | TRBV6-6 | TRBD2 | NA
TGTGCCAGCAGTGACGTCCAGGGTAATTCACCCCTCCACTTT | CASSDVQGNSPLHF | TRBJ1-6 | TRBV6-4 | NA | few
TGTGCCACTACCCCTCAAGCGCTCTCCTACAATGAGCAGTTCTTC | CATTPQALSYNEQFF | TRBJ2-1 | TRBV19 | NA | once
TGTGCCAGCAGCCCCCGGTACGGCGGGGACACTGAAGCTTTCTTT | CASSPRYGGDTEAFF | TRBJ1-1 | TRBV13 | NA | NA
TGTGCCAGTACAAACAGCCTAAGGGGTGAAAAACTGTTTTTT | CASTNSLRGEKLFF | TRBJ1-4 | TRBV19 | NA | NA
TGTGCCAGCAGCAGGGGGCAAGGAAACACCATATATTTT | CASSRGQGNTIYF | TRBJ1-3 | TRBV28 | TRBD1 | NA
TGTGCCAGCAGCTTGGGGGACAGGCGCACTGAAGCTTTCTTT | CASSLGDRRTEAFF | TRBJ1-1 | TRBV7-9 | TRBD1 | few
TGTGCCAGCAGCTTGGTGTTGGTAATTTTATCTCAGTTCTTC | CASSLVLVILSQFF | TRBJ2-1 | TRBV5-8 | NA | once
TGCGCCAGCAGCCAAGTATCTGGACAACTAAACATTCAGTACTTC | CASSQVSGQLNIQYF | TRBJ2-4 | TRBV4-3 | NA | NA
TGTGCCAGCAGTTACTCGAGGGGTTACTATGGCTACACCTTC | CASSYSRGYYGYTF | TRBJ1-2 | TRBV6-5 | NA | NA
TGTGCCAGCAGTCGAAGGACAGGGGGAACCTACAATGAGCAGTTCTTC | CASSRRTGGTYNEQFF | TRBJ2-1 | TRBV6-2/TRBV6-3 | TRBD1 | NA
TGTGCCAGCAGCCCCCAGACAGGGGCGGAATACTATGGCTACACCTTC | CASSPQTGAEYYGYTF | TRBJ1-2 | TRBV7-3 | TRBD1 | NA
TGTGCCAGCAGTTATAGTGAAAAACTGTTTTTT | CASSYSEKLFF | TRBJ1-4 | TRBV6-2/TRBV6-3 | NA | NA
TGTGCCAGCAGTGACCACCCCGGGACTAGCGGGGGTGATACGCAGTATTTT | CASSDHPGTSGGDTQYF | TRBJ2-3 | TRBV25-1 | TRBD2 | NA
TGTGCCAGCAGCTTATCCGTCGGGCAGGGTAAAGAGACCCAGTACTTC | CASSLSVGQGKETQYF | TRBJ2-5 | TRBV7-2 | NA | NA
TGTGCCAGCAGCCCCCGCAGCGAGAACACTGAAGCTTTCTTT | CASSPRSENTEAFF | TRBJ1-1 | TRBV3-1/TRBV3-2 | NA | once
TGTGCCAGCAGCCCGGGACAGGGGACGGTCTACGAGCAGTACTTC | CASSPGQGTVYEQYF | TRBJ2-7 | TRBV5-4 | TRBD1 | NA
TGCGCCAGCAGCCAAGATTTGTACCGCGCGAACACCGGGGAGCTGTTTTTT | CASSQDLYRANTGELFF | TRBJ2-2 | TRBV4-3 | NA | NA
TGTGCCAGCAGTCCGGGACGGATTAATGGCTACACCTTC | CASSPGRINGYTF | TRBJ1-2 | TRBV2 | NA | few
TGTGCCAGCAGCTTAGTAGCCGGGGAGCTGTTTTTT | CASSLVAGELFF | TRBJ2-2 | TRBV11-2 | NA | NA
TGTGCCAGCAGGCCTAGCGGGAGGGCCGGGTTCTTC | CASRPSGRAGFF | TRBJ2-1 | TRBV2 | TRBD2 | few
TGCGCCAGCAGCCAAGAGGGTACAGAGATTAATAATTCACCCCTCCACTTT | CASSQEGTEINNSPLHF | TRBJ1-6 | TRBV4-3 | NA | NA
TGTGCCAGCAGCATCCAGGATCAGCCCCAGCATTTT | CASSIQDQPQHF | TRBJ1-5 | TRBV7-9 | NA | NA
TGTGCCAGCAGCTTGCAGGGGTTAGATACGCAGTATTTT | CASSLQGLDTQYF | TRBJ2-3 | TRBV7-2 | NA | NA
TGTGCCAGCAGCTTAAGTGCAGGACATTCCTACGAGCAGTACTTC | CASSLSAGHSYEQYF | TRBJ2-7 | TRBV7-2 | NA | NA
TGTGCCAGCAGCCCCCCTGACAGGGAACTTAATGAGCAGTTCTTC | CASSPPDRELNEQFF | TRBJ2-1 | TRBV5-6 | TRBD1 | NA
TGTGCCAGCAGCCCCGGAGGGTTGGGCGAGCAGTACTTC | CASSPGGLGEQYF | TRBJ2-7 | TRBV7-2 | NA | NA